This TCR beta chain was captured in a study of early T cells in non-severe SARS-CoV-2 infection. Overall study: Sequenced material consisted of bulk RNA (from unsorted whole blood), and chains were unpaired. Overall study findings and caveats: VDJdb matching, biased toward anti-spike CD8 responses, missed private and CD4 specificities.

This clonotype appeared many times. Its matching antigen is unknown. V was shortened by 1 base and J by 6 bases, with 7 bases between the two germline ends. CDR3 length: 13 residues. Germline CDR1 is KGHSH and CDR2 is LQKENI. The library protocol tagged individual cDNA molecules with unique molecular identifiers. TCRdb re-analysed the 5' RACE reads in MiXCR, keeping a single row per CDR3 protein. This table holds tens of thousands of distinct CDR3 sequences, less than 15% found once. The gene calls are TRBV18 and TRBJ2-4, with D maybe TRBD2 (5 bases). This sequence was found in an adult who was a healthcare worker with PCR-confirmed SARS-CoV-2 infection or an uninfected control (not recorded which). Sequenced: whole blood. As DNA, the CDR3 is TGTGCCAGCTCACCACTGGGAGTAAACATTCAGTACTTC. Translating gives CASSPLGVNIQYF.